What follows describes a single T cell receptor beta chain. The CDR3 runs 14 residues. V was shortened by 4 bases and J by 4 bases, with 14 bases between the two germline ends. CDR1 and CDR2 (germline): SGHNT, YYREEE (reference sequence). This sample was taken from a study of shared T cell receptors in the human thymus. Profiling relied on immunoSEQ multiplex PCR, and the TCRdb table lists in-frame clones only, not all of them. The sample comprises more than 550,000 clones, 70% to 90% of which are singletons, and under 0.012% rests with the top ten. These sequences were also reported in another study, on human thymus T cells.

The material sequenced was thymocytes. The chain joins TRBV5-4 to TRBJ1-2, with D perhaps TRBD1 (5 bases). This TCR was recovered from a girl under three years old with a congenital heart defect. The CDR3 region has the DNA TGTGCCAGCAGCCGGCTACCCGACAGCTATGGCTACACCTTC. Protein: CASSRLPDSYGYTF.